Sequencing of this TCR beta chain was carried out in a study of cytomegalovirus exposure and HLA in healthy donors. Study summary: The 120 validation repertoires, a later analysis reported, used the same platform as the approximately 670 repertoires from the first cohort.

Trimming shortened V by 1 base and J by 4 bases, and 13 bases separated the two germline ends. The CDR3 runs 15 residues. CDR1 is MNHEY, CDR2 SMNVEV, per germline (reference sequence). Comments on this clone: Antigen: not known.

Findings and caveats of the study: Reports indicated that the classifier achieved high specificity and sensitivity in diagnosing cytomegalovirus status. One later analysis, an examination of the 90 to 150 validation repertoires, found that first-cohort TCR clusters tended to co-occur in them. Rarity marked most TCR sequences, yet some public TCRs occurred in many donors.

Generated by immunoSEQ multiplex PCR, the TCRdb table keeps only in-frame clones and is missing some. The sample has 140,000 to 150,000 clones; approximately 94% are singletons. The sample comprised PBMCs. The V gene is TRBV27, the J gene TRBJ1-1, with TRBD1 as a possible D gene (5 bases). The TCR was taken from a young man in good health and CMV-seropositive. The CDR3 spells CASSLYGGIGTEAFF. In nucleotides, the CDR3 is TGTGCCAGCAGTTTATACGGGGGGATTGGCACTGAAGCTTTCTTT.